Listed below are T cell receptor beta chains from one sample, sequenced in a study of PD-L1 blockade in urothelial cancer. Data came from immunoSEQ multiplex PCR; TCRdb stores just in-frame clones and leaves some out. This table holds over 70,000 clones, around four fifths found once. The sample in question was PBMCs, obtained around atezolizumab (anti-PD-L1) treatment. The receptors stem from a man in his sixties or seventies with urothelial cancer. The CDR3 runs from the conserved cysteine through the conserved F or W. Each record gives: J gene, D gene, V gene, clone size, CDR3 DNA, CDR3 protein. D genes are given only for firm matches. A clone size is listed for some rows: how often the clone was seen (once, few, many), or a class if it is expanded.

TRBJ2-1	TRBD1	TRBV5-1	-	TGCGCCAGCACAGGGGGCGGGGATGAGCAGTTCTTC	CASTGGGDEQFF
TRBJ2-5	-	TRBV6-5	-	TGTGCCAGCAGGCCACAGGGTGGGACCCAGTACTTC	CASRPQGGTQYF
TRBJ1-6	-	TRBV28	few	TGTGCCAGCAGTCATGGAGGGGCCAGGGCATCCCAGTTCCTCCACTTT	CASSHGGARASQFLHF
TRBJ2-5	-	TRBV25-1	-	TGTGCCAGCACCAACAGGGCCTGGACCCAGTACTTC	CASTNRAWTQYF
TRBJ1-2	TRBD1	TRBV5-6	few	TGTGCCAGCCTACCCCCTAAGGGGGCGGATGGCTACACCTTC	CASLPPKGADGYTF
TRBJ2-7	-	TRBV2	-	TGTGCCAGCAGTGAATCGCGGGATCCTTACGTTTGGTACTTC	CASSESRDPYVWYF
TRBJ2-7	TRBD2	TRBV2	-	TGTGCCACCCAGCGGGAGGGACTCTCCTACGAGCAGTACTTC	CATQREGLSYEQYF
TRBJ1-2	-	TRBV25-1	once	TGTGCCAGCAGTGATCCATACAGGGCTGGCGGCTACACCTTC	CASSDPYRAGGYTF
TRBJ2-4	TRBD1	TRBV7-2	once	TGTGCCAGCAGCTTTACAGGGGGTGAAGCCAAAAACATTCAGTACTTC	CASSFTGGEAKNIQYF
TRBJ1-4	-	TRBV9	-	TGTGCCAGCAGCCCGGGGACAAATAATGAAAAACTGTTTTTT	CASSPGTNNEKLFF
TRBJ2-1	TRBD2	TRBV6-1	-	TGTGCCAGCAGGGCTGCGGGGGGGATAAACAATGAGCAGTTCTTC	CASRAAGGINNEQFF
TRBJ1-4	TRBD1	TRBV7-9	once	TGTGCCAGCAGCTCCGGGACAGTGGCCGTTGCGGCTAATGAAAAACTGTTTTTT	CASSSGTVAVAANEKLFF
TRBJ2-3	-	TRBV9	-	TGTGCCAGCAGCGTAGGACTTGATAGCACAGATACGCAGTATTTT	CASSVGLDSTDTQYF
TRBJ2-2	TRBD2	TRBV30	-	TGTGCCTGGAGGGTACGACTAGCTCCGAACACCGGGGAGCTGTTTTTT	CAWRVRLAPNTGELFF
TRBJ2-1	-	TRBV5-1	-	TGCGCCAGCAGCTCCACCTCGCGTATCGGGAGTTCCTACAATGAGCAGTTCTTC	CASSSTSRIGSSYNEQFF
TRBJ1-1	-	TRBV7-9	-	TGTGCCAGCAGCGTCGAGGGTGGGAACACTGAAGCTTTCTTT	CASSVEGGNTEAFF